The 26 T cell receptor beta chains listed next were all sequenced from one sample in a study of blood T cell repertoires in COVID-19. Sequencing was performed with immunoSEQ multiplex PCR; in TCRdb, only in-frame clones are kept and a portion is missing. This sample has roughly 200,000 clones, with around nine tenths found just once. Sequences were obtained from peripheral blood. All receptors derive from a man aged 18 to 30 with active or convalescent COVID-19.

The rearrangement uses TRBV19 and TRBJ1-2, with D unresolved. This CDR3 has 12 amino acids. CDR1 is LNHDA, CDR2 SQIVND, per germline (reference sequence). V shed 10 bases and J shed 0 bases, with 9 bases lying between them. The CDR3 bases are TGTGCCACTAACGGGGCTAACTATGGCTACACCTTC. As protein: CATNGANYGYTF.

The V gene is TRBV30, the J gene TRBJ1-6, with 7 bases aligning to TRBD1. Trimming took 5 bases from V and 0 from J; bases not matched to a gene: 10. CDR1 and CDR2 (germline): GTSNPN, SVGIG (reference sequence). The CDR3 contains 17 residues. The DNA for the CDR3 is TGTGCCTGGGCGACAGGGAAAGCGAGCTCCTATAATTCACCCCTCCACTTT. Translating it yields CAWATGKASSYNSPLHF.

The V and J genes are TRBV4-1 and TRBJ2-7; D not certain. The CDR3 is 13 residues long. In germline, CDR1 is MGHRA, CDR2 YSYEKL. V gave up 1 base and J gave up 4 bases, with 8 bases separating them. The CDR3 spells CASSQGFNYEQYF. The DNA of the CDR3 is TGCGCCAGCAGCCAAGGTTTTAATTACGAGCAGTACTTC.

V usage is TRBV12-5 and J usage is TRBJ2-2; possibly TRBD2 for D (5 bases). V dropped 5 bases and J dropped 4 bases, with 29 bases sitting between them. From germline, CDR1 is LGHNT and CDR2 FRNRAP. CDR3 length: 20 amino acids. In nucleotides, the CDR3 is TGTGCTAGTGGTGCAGCATCTAAACTGCGGGCGGGCAGATCCACCGGGGAGCTGTTTTTT. This gives the protein CASGAASKLRAGRSTGELFF.

The chain recombines TRBV29-1 with TRBJ2-3; 8 bases are shared with TRBD1. Germline lookup yields CDR1 SQVTM and CDR2 ANQGSEA. The J segment lost 2 bases and the V segment lost 6 bases, leaving 7 bases of the junction unmatched. The CDR3 has 14 residues. The CDR3 bases are TGCAGCGTCCGGGGGACAGGCAACACAGATACGCAGTATTTT. Translating gives CSVRGTGNTDTQYF.

The chain links TRBV6-1 to TRBJ2-6; 12 bases are a match to TRBD2. Germline CDR1 MNHNS, CDR2 SASEGT. Trimming took 4 bases from V and 0 from J; bases not matched to a gene: 1. The CDR3 runs to 17 residues. For the CDR3, the DNA is TGTGCCAGCAGTGCGACTAGCGGGAGCTCTGGGGCCAACGTCCTGACTTTC. This sequence encodes CASSATSGSSGANVLTF.

The genes are TRBV9 and TRBJ2-7, with D possibly being TRBD1 (6 bases). The CDR3 sequence is 14 residues long. Trimming removed 0 bases at V and 2 bases at J, with 9 bases between. From germline, CDR1 is SGDLS and CDR2 YYNGEE. The CDR3 reads CASSVDDRPYEQYF. CDR3 nucleotide sequence: TGTGCCAGCAGCGTAGACGACAGGCCCTACGAGCAGTACTTC.

This chain connects TRBV7-2 to TRBJ2-7, with 7 bases identical to TRBD2. This CDR3 contains 15 residues. With 4 bases clipped from V and 0 bases from J, the junction kept 6 bases outside the gene matches. Germline V gene lookup returns CDR1 SGHTA and CDR2 FQGNSA. CDR3 sequence: CASSSQAGLSYEQYF. As DNA, the CDR3 is TGTGCCAGCAGCTCACAAGCGGGACTCTCCTACGAGCAGTACTTC.

The V call is TRBV30, the J call TRBJ1-2; 7 bases align to TRBD1. The CDR3 consists of 12 residues. After removal of 8 bases from V and 5 bases from J, the junction contained 8 bases not matched to a gene. Germline assignment: CDR1 GTSNPN and CDR2 SVGIG (reference sequence). In DNA form, the CDR3 reads TGTGCCAGACAGGGTGAAGGGTATGGCTACACCTTC. It specifies CARQGEGYGYTF.

The V call is TRBV5-6, the J call TRBJ2-1; a weak D match, TRBD2 (5 bases). This CDR3 region has 17 residues. Germline CDR1 and CDR2: SGHDT and YYEEEE. V was pared by 7 bases and J by 1 base, with 21 bases between. The CDR3 DNA follows: TGTGCCAGCTCACTGTGGAGTGCTAGGAGGTCCTACAATGAGCAGTTCTTC. It yields the protein CASSLWSARRSYNEQFF. Variable domain in full (rest from reference TRBV5-6 and TRBJ2-1): DAGVTQSPTHLIKTRGQQVTLRCSPKSGHDTVSWYQQALGQGPQFIFQYYEEEERQRGNFPDRFSGHQFPNYSSELNVNALLLGDSALYLCASSLWSARRSYNEQFFGPGTRLTVL.

This chain connects TRBV7-3 to TRBJ2-3; TRBD1 might be the D (5 bases). Trimming removed 6 bases from V and 4 bases from J, with 11 bases in between. The CDR3 spans 13 residues. Germline-derived CDR1 and CDR2 are SGHTA and FQGTGA. The CDR3 DNA reads TGTGCCAGCAGTCCCCTCAGGGCAGATACGCAGTATTTT. Protein: CASSPLRADTQYF.

The chain uses TRBV19 and TRBJ1-2; the D is unclear. Germline loops: CDR1 LNHDA, CDR2 SQIVND (reference sequence). Trimming took off 2 bases at V and 2 bases at J, with 9 bases between the two ends. The CDR3 extends over 14 amino acids. In nucleotides, the CDR3 is TGTGCCAGTAGTATATCGGTGCTGAACTATGGCTACACCTTC. This sequence encodes CASSISVLNYGYTF.

A word on this clone: The sample carries other DNA sequences with the same CDR3. V gene TRBV5-4 combines with J gene TRBJ1-6; D is perhaps TRBD1 (6 bases). The CDR3 spans 13 residues. V lost 0 bases and J lost 10, with 8 bases in between. Per the germline V gene, CDR1 is SGHNT and CDR2 is YYREEE (reference sequence). In DNA, the CDR3 is TGTGCCAGCAGCTTGGACAGGGTCTCACCCCTCCACTTT. As protein: CASSLDRVSPLHF.

The CDR3: CASSLAGMGQGSYGYTF. CDR3 coding DNA: TGCGCCAGCAGCTTGGCGGGAATGGGACAGGGATCCTATGGCTACACCTTC. The chain couples TRBV5-1 to TRBJ1-2, with 9 positions matching TRBD1. This CDR3 contains 17 residues. Germline V CDR1 and CDR2: SGHRS, YFSETQ. V shed 0 bases, J shed 4 bases, and the junction held 10 bases outside the gene matches.

The rearrangement uses TRBV9 and TRBJ2-7; 7 nucleotides line up with TRBD2. Unmatched junction bases numbered 8, after V lost 4 bases and J lost 1 base. Per germline, CDR1 SGDLS and CDR2 YYNGEE. CDR3 length equals 15 residues. The CDR3 is CASSPGGTTSYEQYF. The CDR3 coding sequence is TGTGCCAGCAGCCCCGGGGGGACGACTTCCTACGAGCAGTACTTC. The full variable domain, in which reference TRBV9 and TRBJ2-7 provide the parts outside the CDR3, is DSGVTQTPKHLITATGQRVTLRCSPRSGDLSVYWYQQSLDQGLQFLIQYYNGEERAKGNILERFSAQQFPDLHSELNLSSLELGDSALYFCASSPGGTTSYEQYFGPGTRLTVT.

The V gene is TRBV5-8, the J gene TRBJ1-4; 7 nucleotides line up with TRBD1. This CDR3 has 16 residues. Germline CDR1 SGHTS, CDR2 YDEGEE. J gave up 4 bases and V 0 bases, and 6 bases lay outside the gene matches. Here the CDR3 DNA reads TGTGCCAGCAGCTTGGCTCTCGGGACAGTTAATGAAAAACTGTTTTTT. This codes for CASSLALGTVNEKLFF.

The CDR3 coding sequence is TGCGCCAGCAGCAACGGGGGGATGGACACCGGGGAGCTGTTTTTT. Its translation: CASSNGGMDTGELFF. The chain is built from TRBV5-1 and TRBJ2-2; 7 nucleotides match TRBD2. The trim removed 4 bases at V and 3 bases at J, leaving 6 bases unmatched. The germline V gene encodes CDR1 SGHRS and CDR2 YFSETQ. This CDR3 region has 15 residues.

The gene calls are TRBV30 and TRBJ1-3; D is undetermined. The V gene lost 3 bases and the J gene lost 2 bases, with 14 bases spanning the gap. Germline V gene sequence: CDR1 GTSNPN, CDR2 SVGIG (reference sequence). This CDR3 spans 15 amino acids. CDR3 protein: CAWSGGSLTGNTIYF. The CDR3 region has the DNA TGTGCCTGGAGCGGCGGTTCACTGACTGGAAACACCATATATTTT.

J is TRBJ2-3 and V is TRBV11-2; 11 positions agree with TRBD2. The germline CDR1 and CDR2 sequences are SGHAT and FQNNGV. V was pared by 0 bases and J by 5 bases, with 7 bases of the junction left unmatched. The CDR3 sequence is 17 residues long. In DNA form, the CDR3 reads TGTGCCAGCAGCTTAGATTTGCCGGGACTAGCGGAAGATACGCAGTATTTT. Protein sequence: CASSLDLPGLAEDTQYF. The full variable domain, in which reference TRBV11-2 and TRBJ2-3 provide the parts outside the CDR3, is EAGVAQSPRYKIIEKRQSVAFWCNPISGHATLYWYQQILGQGPKLLIQFQNNGVVDDSQLPKDRFSAERLKGVDSTLKIQPAKLEDSAVYLCASSLDLPGLAEDTQYFGPGTRLTVL.

V gene TRBV7-9 combines with J gene TRBJ1-1; 9 bases are shared with TRBD1. V lost 7 bases, J lost 3 bases, and 6 bases stayed unmatched. The CDR3 is 14 residues long. Germline values: CDR1 SEHNR, CDR2 FQNEAQ (reference sequence). The CDR3, as DNA: TGTGCCAGCACACAGGGGGCATCTGACACTGAAGCTTTCTTT. This gives the protein CASTQGASDTEAFF.

The V and J genes are TRBV18 and TRBJ1-1; TRBD1 aligns across 12 bases. Germline V gene data show CDR1 as KGHSH and CDR2 as LQKENI. The length of the CDR3 is 16 residues. J gave up 3 bases and V 1 base, and 3 bases lay outside the gene matches. CDR3 sequence: CASSPRGQGADTEAFF. For the CDR3, the DNA is TGTGCCAGCTCACCACGGGGACAGGGGGCAGACACTGAAGCTTTCTTT.

The chain links TRBV18 to TRBJ2-2; D may be TRBD2 (5 bases). With 2 bases removed from V and 1 base from J, the gap between germline ends came to 11 bases. Germline V CDR1 and CDR2: KGHSH, LQKENI. The CDR3 consists of 16 residues. Here the CDR3 DNA reads TGTGCCAGCTCACCATACCGGGAAATGAACACCGGGGAGCTGTTTTTT. This encodes CASSPYREMNTGELFF.

This chain connects TRBV4-3 to TRBJ2-5; tentative D call: TRBD1 (5 bases). The germline V gene has CDR1 LGHNA and CDR2 YSLEER. This CDR3 has 15 amino acids. V was clipped by 0 bases and J by 4 bases, with 12 bases between them. CDR3 sequence: CASSQEFVGRETQYF. The CDR3 DNA sequence: TGCGCCAGCAGCCAAGAATTCGTGGGGCGAGAGACCCAGTACTTC.

This chain joins TRBV6-5 and TRBJ2-7; D gene uncertain. Per the germline V gene, CDR1 is MNHEY and CDR2 is SVGAGI. This CDR3 is 15 amino acids long. The V and J ends lost 8 bases and 1 base respectively, with 18 bases between them. The CDR3 DNA reads TGTGCCAGCGAGTTCCCGCTCGGAGAGTCCTACGAGCAGTACTTC. This translates into CASEFPLGESYEQYF.

J is TRBJ1-1 and V is TRBV29-1; the D is unclear. The V end was cut by 3 bases, the J end by 1 base, with 9 bases between. The CDR3 is 13 amino acids. Looked up from germline, CDR1 is SQVTM and CDR2 is ANQGSEA. This CDR3 is CSVDEVGNTEAFF. In DNA, the CDR3 is TGCAGCGTTGACGAGGTGGGGAACACTGAAGCTTTCTTT.

The V and J genes are TRBV6-5 and TRBJ2-7; D not certain. Germline lookup yields CDR1 MNHEY and CDR2 SVGAGI. The V and J ends lost 10 bases and 6 bases respectively, with 13 bases between them. The CDR3 contains 11 residues. The CDR3 coding sequence is TGTGCCACCCTAGAGGTACGCGAGCAGTACTTC. Amino acid sequence: CATLEVREQYF.